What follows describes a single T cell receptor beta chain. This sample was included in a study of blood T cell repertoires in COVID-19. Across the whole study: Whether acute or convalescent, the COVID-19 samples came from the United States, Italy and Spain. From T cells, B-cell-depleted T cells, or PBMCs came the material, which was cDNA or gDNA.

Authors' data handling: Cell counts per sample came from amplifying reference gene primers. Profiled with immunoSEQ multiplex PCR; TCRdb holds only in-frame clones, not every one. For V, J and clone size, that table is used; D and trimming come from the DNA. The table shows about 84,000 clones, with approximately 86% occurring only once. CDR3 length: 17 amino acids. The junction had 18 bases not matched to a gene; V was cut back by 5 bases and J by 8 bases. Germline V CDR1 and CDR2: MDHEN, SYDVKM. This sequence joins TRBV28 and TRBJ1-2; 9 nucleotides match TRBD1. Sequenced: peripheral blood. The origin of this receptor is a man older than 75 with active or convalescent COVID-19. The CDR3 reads CASSAPSTGGSGAGYTF. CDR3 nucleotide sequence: TGTGCCAGCAGTGCCCCCTCGACAGGGGGTAGTGGCGCCGGCTACACCTTC.